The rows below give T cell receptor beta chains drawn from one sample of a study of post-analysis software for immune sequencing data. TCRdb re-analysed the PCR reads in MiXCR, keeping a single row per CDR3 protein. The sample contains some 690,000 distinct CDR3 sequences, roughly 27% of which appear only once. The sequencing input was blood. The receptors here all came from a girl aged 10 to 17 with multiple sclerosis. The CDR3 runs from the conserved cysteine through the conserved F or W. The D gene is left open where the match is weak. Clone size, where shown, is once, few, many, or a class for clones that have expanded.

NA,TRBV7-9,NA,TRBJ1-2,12,CASSLDWTNYTF,TGTGCCAGCAGCTTAGATTGGACAAACTACACCTTC
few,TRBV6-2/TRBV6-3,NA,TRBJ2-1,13,CASSYGEFGEQFF,TGTGCCAGCAGTTACGGCGAATTTGGTGAGCAGTTCTTC
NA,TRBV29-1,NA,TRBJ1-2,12,CSVLFGRGGYTF,TGCAGCGTTCTTTTCGGGAGGGGTGGCTACACCTTC
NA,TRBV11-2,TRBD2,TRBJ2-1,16,CASSRPSSGGFFEQFF,TGTGCCAGCAGCCGCCCCTCGAGCGGGGGTTTTTTCGAGCAGTTCTTC
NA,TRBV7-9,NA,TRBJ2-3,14,CASSLGRVSDTQYF,TGTGCCAGCAGCTTAGGGAGGGTCAGTGATACGCAGTATTTT
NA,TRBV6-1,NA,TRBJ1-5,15,CASTRILSGNQPQHF,TGTGCCAGCACCCGTATCCTATCGGGCAATCAGCCCCAGCATTTT
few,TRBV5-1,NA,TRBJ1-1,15,CASSSGGAENTEAFF,TGCGCCAGCAGCTCGGGCGGGGCGGAGAACACTGAAGCTTTCTTT
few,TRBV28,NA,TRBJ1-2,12,CASGLSNYGYTF,TGTGCCAGCGGCTTGTCCAACTATGGCTACACCTTC
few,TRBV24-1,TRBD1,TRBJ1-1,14,CATSDPRGGTEAFF,TGTGCCACCAGTGACCCCAGGGGGGGCACTGAAGCTTTCTTT
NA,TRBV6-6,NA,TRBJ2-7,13,CASSRQNTYEQYF,TGTGCCAGCAGCCGACAGAATACCTACGAGCAGTACTTC
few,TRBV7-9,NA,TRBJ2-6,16,CASSLTAAAPGNVLTF,TGTGCCAGCAGCCTTACCGCGGCCGCTCCGGGGAACGTCCTGACTTTC
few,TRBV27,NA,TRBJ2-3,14,CASTLGGLADTQYF,TGTGCCAGCACCCTCGGGGGGCTCGCAGATACGCAGTATTTT
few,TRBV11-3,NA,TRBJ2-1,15,CASSSGASSYNEQFF,TGTGCCAGCAGCTCGGGGGCAAGCTCCTACAATGAGCAGTTCTTC
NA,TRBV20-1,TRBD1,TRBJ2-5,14,CSAEKGQGAETQYF,TGCAGTGCTGAAAAGGGACAGGGGGCAGAGACCCAGTACTTC
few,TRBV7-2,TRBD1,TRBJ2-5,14,CASSLNRGGETQYF,TGTGCCAGCAGTCTCAACAGGGGCGGAGAGACCCAGTACTTC
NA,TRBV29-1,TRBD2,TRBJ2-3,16,CSVAPESGGTSDTQYF,TGCAGCGTTGCCCCCGAGAGCGGGGGTACGTCAGATACGCAGTATTTT
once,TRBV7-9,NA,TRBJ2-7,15,CASSLGTRSSYEQYF,TGTGCCAGCAGCTTAGGGACAAGGAGCTCCTACGAGCAGTACTTC
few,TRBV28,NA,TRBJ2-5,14,CASSPYRPQETQYF,TGTGCCAGCAGTCCATACAGGCCCCAAGAGACCCAGTACTTC
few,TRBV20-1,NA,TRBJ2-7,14,CSARDPSVSYEQYF,TGCAGTGCTAGAGATCCCAGCGTATCCTACGAGCAGTACTTC
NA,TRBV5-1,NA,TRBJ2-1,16,CASSLVLQGPYNEQFF,TGCGCCAGCAGCTTGGTTTTACAGGGCCCGTACAATGAGCAGTTCTTC
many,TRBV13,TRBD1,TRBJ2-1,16,CASSLRTGGIHNEQFF,TGTGCCAGCAGCTTGCGGACAGGGGGAATCCACAATGAGCAGTTCTTC
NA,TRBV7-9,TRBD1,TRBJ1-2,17,CASSTTAGQATNYGYTF,TGTGCCAGCAGCACTACCGCGGGACAGGCAACTAACTATGGCTACACCTTC